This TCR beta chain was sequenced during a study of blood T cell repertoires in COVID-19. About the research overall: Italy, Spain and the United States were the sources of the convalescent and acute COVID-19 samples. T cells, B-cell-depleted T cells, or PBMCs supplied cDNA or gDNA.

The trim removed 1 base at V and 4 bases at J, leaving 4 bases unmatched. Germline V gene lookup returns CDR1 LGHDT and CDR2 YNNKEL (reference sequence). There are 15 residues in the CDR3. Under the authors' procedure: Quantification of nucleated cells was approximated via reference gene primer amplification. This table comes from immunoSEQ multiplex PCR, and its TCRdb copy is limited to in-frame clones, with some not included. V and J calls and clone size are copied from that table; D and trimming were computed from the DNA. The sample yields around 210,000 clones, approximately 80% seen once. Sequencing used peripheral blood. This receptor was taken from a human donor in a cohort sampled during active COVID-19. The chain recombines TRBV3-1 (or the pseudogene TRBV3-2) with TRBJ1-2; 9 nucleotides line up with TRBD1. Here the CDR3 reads CASSQADRGTYGYTF. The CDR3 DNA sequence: TGTGCCAGCAGCCAAGCGGACAGGGGTACCTATGGCTACACCTTC.